The next 3 T cell receptor beta chains were all read from a single sample in a study of T cells in Graves' hyperthyroidism and ophthalmopathy. The source material, RNA transcripts, was used to amplify TCR beta CDR3 regions. TCR CDR3 underwent first-round RT-PCR with the HTBI primer set. TCRdb processed the multiplex PCR reads anew with MiXCR; each CDR3 protein has one entry. The table includes under 650,000 distinct CDR3 sequences, about 16% detected once. The sequenced material came from blood. The origin of the receptors is a woman aged 25 to 39 with Graves' hyperthyroidism.

The V gene is TRBV6-1, the J gene TRBJ1-2, with 7 bases aligning to TRBD1. In germline, CDR1 is MNHNS, CDR2 SASEGT. With 5 bases clipped from V and 0 bases from J, the junction kept 3 bases outside the gene matches. The CDR3 sequence is 14 residues long. This chain's CDR3 is CASSPGQPNYGYTF. In nucleotides, the CDR3 is TGTGCCAGCAGTCCGGGACAGCCTAACTATGGCTACACCTTC.

This clonotype appeared a few times. J is TRBJ1-5 and V is TRBV5-5; tentatively, D is TRBD1 (5 bases). This CDR3 has 15 amino acids. The V gene's germline CDR1 is SGHKS and CDR2 YYEKEE (reference sequence). Trimming left V 0 bases short and J 4 bases short, with 11 bases between. This CDR3 is CASSLAWTSNQPQHF. CDR3 in DNA: TGTGCCAGCAGCTTGGCGTGGACATCGAATCAGCCCCAGCATTTT.

This clonotype was counted at least ten times. The CDR3 nucleotides read TGTGCCAGCTCACGGACGGACGAGAACACTGAAGCTTTCTTT. Amino acids: CASSRTDENTEAFF. The genes are TRBV18 and TRBJ1-1; no reliable D call. V was cut by 4 bases and J by 1 base, with 10 bases left in between. The CDR3 consists of 14 residues. Germline CDR1 is KGHSH and CDR2 is LQKENI.